The clone carrying this T cell receptor beta chain showed up just a few times. This sample is drawn from a study of blood T cell repertoires in COVID-19. Across the whole study: Sources were T cells, B-cell-depleted T cells, or PBMCs; the material itself was cDNA or gDNA.

Assay used: immunoSEQ multiplex PCR; TCRdb lists only in-frame clones, some missing. Here the sample spans under 200,000 clones, less than 90% being singletons. V was pared by 8 bases and J by 5 bases, with 18 bases between. Germline CDR1 and CDR2: MDHEN and SYDVKM. This CDR3 spans 14 amino acids. The chain couples TRBV28 to TRBJ1-2, with a possible D match to TRBD1 (6 bases). The sequencing input was peripheral blood. The TCR originated in a middle-aged woman with acute or convalescent COVID-19. In DNA, the CDR3 is TGTGCCAGCTCTTTAGCAGGGGCAGATTATGGCTACACCTTC. It is translated as CASSLAGADYGYTF.